This T cell receptor (beta chain) was sequenced in a study of cytomegalovirus exposure and HLA in healthy donors. Study as a whole: Within an early data release were roughly 83 million unique TCRs drawn from HLA-typed donors.

The PCR employed 60 Vbeta primers together with 13 Jbeta primers. Data came from immunoSEQ multiplex PCR; TCRdb stores just in-frame clones and leaves some out. The sample consists of some 93,000 clones, around three fifths of them appearing once. Study-wide findings and caveats: As a later analysis revealed, most CMV-associated TCR beta chains appeared HLA-restricted.

Concerning this clone itself: Its specificity is unknown. A junction boundary mismatches the germline segment, possibly from a read error.

Donors were ostensibly healthy at sampling, although undocumented immune exposures were probable. The clonotype originates from a boy aged 5-17 years in good health and CMV-seropositive. The sample comprised PBMCs.

CDR3 bases: TGTGCTAGCAGCCAACTAGCGGGAGCTCACACCGGGGAGCTGTTTTTT. This encodes CASSQLAGAHTGELFF. The V call is TRBV7-7, the J call TRBJ2-2, with TRBD2 matching over 11 bases. The germline gives CDR1 SSHAT, CDR2 FNYEAQ (reference sequence). CDR3 length: 16 amino acids.